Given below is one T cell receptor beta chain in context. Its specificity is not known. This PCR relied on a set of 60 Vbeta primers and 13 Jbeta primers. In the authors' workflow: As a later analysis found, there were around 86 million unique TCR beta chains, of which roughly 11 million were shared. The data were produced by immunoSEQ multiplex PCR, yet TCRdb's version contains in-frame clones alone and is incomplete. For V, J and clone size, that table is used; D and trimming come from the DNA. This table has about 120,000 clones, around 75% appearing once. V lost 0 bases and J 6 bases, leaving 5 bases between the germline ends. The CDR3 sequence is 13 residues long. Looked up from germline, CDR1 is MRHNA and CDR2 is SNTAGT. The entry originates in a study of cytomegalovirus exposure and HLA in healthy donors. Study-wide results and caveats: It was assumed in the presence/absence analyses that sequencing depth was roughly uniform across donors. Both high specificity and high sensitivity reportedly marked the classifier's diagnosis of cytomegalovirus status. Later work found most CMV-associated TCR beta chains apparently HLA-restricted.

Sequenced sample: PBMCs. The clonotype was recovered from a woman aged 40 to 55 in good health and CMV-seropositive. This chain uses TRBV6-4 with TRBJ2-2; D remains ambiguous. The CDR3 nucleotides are TGTGCCAGCAGTGACTCCGAGGCCGGGGAGCTGTTTTTT. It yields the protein CASSDSEAGELFF.